Each of the 31 T cell receptor beta chains below was sequenced from the same sample in a study of circulating CD8 cells and anti-PD-1 response in melanoma (dated by TCRdb to the early 2020s). Using a BD FACSAria II cell sorter, four subsets defined by PD-1 and/or TIGIT were sorted out of live CD3+CD8+TCRalphabeta+ cells. The instrument given in TCRdb is NextSeq 500. TCR libraries were prepared from approximately 15 ng of total RNA with the QIAseq Immune Repertoire RNA Library Kit, Human TCR Panel. TCRdb cleaned the public reads at Q25 with fastp, built clones with MiXCR and kept in-frame beta chains. Each CDR3 protein appears once, grouped with its most common genes and DNA. The sample table lists under 400 distinct CDR3 sequences, around 6.1% of them with a count of one. Around 42% of the sample lies in the top ten. Sequences were derived from CD8+ T cells from PBMCs, sampled at baseline or after one month of anti-PD-1 therapy (not recorded which). The receptors derive from a human donor with melanoma.

In this sample, this clonotype is medium-sized (0.01 to 0.1%). The V and J genes are TRBV28 and TRBJ2-7, with 7 bases that match TRBD2. Per the germline V gene, CDR1 is MDHEN and CDR2 is SYDVKM. This CDR3 has 14 residues. V lost 1 base to trimming and J lost 3 bases; unmatched junction nucleotides: 3. CDR3 bases: TGTGCCAGCAGTTTATCCCCGGGGGGCTACGAGCAGTACTTC. Translating it yields CASSLSPGGYEQYF.

This clonotype qualifies as large. The DNA of the CDR3 is TGTGCCAGCACCTCCCAGACTAGCGGGGGAACCTACATTCAGTACTTC. Its translation is CASTSQTSGGTYIQYF. The V and J genes are TRBV27 and TRBJ2-4; 12 nucleotides agree with TRBD2. V was clipped by 7 bases and J by 8 bases; unmatched bases: 12. The CDR3 runs to 16 residues. CDR1 MNHEY and CDR2 SMNVEV come from the germline V gene (reference sequence).

This clonotype is large. J is TRBJ2-2 and V is TRBV29-1; D gene ambiguous. The CDR3 totals 13 residues. The germline gives CDR1 SQVTM, CDR2 ANQGSEA. Trimming shortened V by 5 bases and J by 3 bases, and 10 bases separated the two germline ends. The CDR3: CSVKAGDTGELFF. Here the CDR3 DNA reads TGCAGCGTTAAGGCTGGGGACACCGGGGAGCTGTTTTTT.

This clonotype is labeled as large. The chain couples TRBV7-2 to TRBJ2-5, with D unresolved. There are 12 residues in the CDR3. Germline V CDR1 and CDR2: SGHTA, FQGNSA. V lost 5 bases and J 5 bases, leaving 9 bases between the germline ends. CDR3 sequence (DNA): TGTGCCAGCAGCATGGACCGGGAGACCCAGTACTTC. Translating gives CASSMDRETQYF.

This clonotype turned up a few times. The V call is TRBV19, the J call TRBJ1-2; D not resolved. The V gene's germline CDR1 is LNHDA and CDR2 SQIVND (reference sequence). CDR3 length: 14 residues. V lost 7 bases and J lost 0, with 12 bases in between. In nucleotides, the CDR3 is TGTGCCAGTAAGGCCGGCGATTCTAACTATGGCTACACCTTC. Its translation: CASKAGDSNYGYTF.

By share of the sample, this clonotype is hyperexpanded. This chain uses TRBV27 with TRBJ1-2, with 8 bases lining up with TRBD1. With 6 bases clipped from V and 0 bases from J, the junction kept 3 bases outside the gene matches. The CDR3 contains 14 residues. Looked up from germline, CDR1 is MNHEY and CDR2 is SMNVEV (reference sequence). DNA for the CDR3: TGTGCCAGCAGAGTACAGGGGGCTAACTATGGCTACACCTTC. Protein sequence: CASRVQGANYGYTF.

Judged by abundance, this clonotype is large. The V call is TRBV23-1, the J call TRBJ2-5; weak D call: TRBD1 (5 bases). TRBV23-1 is annotated as an ORF whose role is uncertain. V lost 4 bases and J 2 bases, leaving 17 bases between the germline ends. The CDR3 length is 16 residues. As DNA, the CDR3 is TGCGCCAGCAGTCTAAGGGAAACAGGACCTCAAGAGACCCAGTACTTC. Translation gives CASSLRETGPQETQYF.

This clonotype rates as large (0.1 to 1%). This rearrangement joins TRBV27 to TRBJ1-1; TRBD1 matches 9 bases. The CDR3 is 14 residues long. Looked up from germline, CDR1 is MNHEY and CDR2 is SMNVEV (reference sequence). V lost 6 bases to trimming and J lost 3 bases; unmatched junction nucleotides: 5. The chain's CDR3 is CASSNRDRDTEAFF. The DNA for the CDR3 is TGTGCCAGCAGCAACCGGGACAGGGACACTGAAGCTTTCTTT.

The chain couples TRBV7-9 to TRBJ2-7, with 7 bases matching TRBD1. V trimming: 3 bases; J trimming: 6 bases; junction bases outside the gene matches: 11. This CDR3 contains 15 residues. Germline V lookup: CDR1 SEHNR, CDR2 FQNEAQ (reference sequence). CDR3 bases: TGTGCCAGCAGCTTGTCGGAAAGGGGGCGAGGCGAGCAGTACTTC. Protein product: CASSLSERGRGEQYF.

In its sample, this clonotype ranks as medium-sized. The chain carries TRBV12-3 or TRBV12-4 and TRBJ2-7; unclear D gene. The CDR3 totals 13 residues. V lost 4 bases and J 0 bases, leaving 7 bases between the germline ends. CDR3 amino acids: CASSSAGSYEQYF. The CDR3 nucleotides read TGTGCCAGCAGTTCGGCAGGCTCCTACGAGCAGTACTTC.

This clonotype is labeled as large. The J gene is TRBJ2-1, the V gene TRBV7-3; tentatively, D is TRBD1 or TRBD2 (5 bases each). Germline loops: CDR1 SGHTA, CDR2 FQGTGA. Trimming stripped 0 bases from V and 8 bases from J, with 8 bases between. The CDR3 is 13 amino acids. Written as DNA, the CDR3 is TGTGCCAGCAGCTTAACGGGGACGGATGAGCAGTTCTTC. Residues: CASSLTGTDEQFF.

By its share, this clonotype is medium-sized (0.01 to 0.1%). V gene TRBV28 combines with J gene TRBJ2-1, with 9 bases matching TRBD2. The V gene's germline CDR1 is MDHEN and CDR2 SYDVKM. The CDR3 spans 17 residues. Unmatched junction bases numbered 11, after V lost 5 bases and J lost 3 bases. The CDR3 spells CASSPPGERGVYNEQFF. The CDR3 nucleotides read TGTGCCAGCAGTCCCCCAGGAGAGCGGGGGGTCTACAATGAGCAGTTCTTC.

This clonotype is termed large. The gene calls are TRBV9 and TRBJ1-4; 8 nucleotides align to TRBD1. The CDR3 is 17 amino acids. V shed 0 bases and J 8 bases; nucleotides not matched to a gene: 12. The V gene's germline CDR1 is SGDLS and CDR2 YYNGEE. The CDR3 DNA is TGTGCCAGCAGCGTAGGAAACCCGACAGGGGTTAGGGAAAAACTGTTTTTT. This translates into CASSVGNPTGVREKLFF.

In its sample, this clonotype is medium-sized. The gene calls are TRBV2 and TRBJ2-7; 10 bases map to TRBD1. V gave up 8 bases and J gave up 3 bases; unmatched junction bases: 10. Germline assignment: CDR1 SNHLY and CDR2 FYNNEI. The CDR3 consists of 15 residues. In DNA form, the CDR3 reads TGTGCCAGCCACCCCACAGGGACAGGGGACTACGAGCAGTACTTC. Its translation is CASHPTGTGDYEQYF.

This clonotype was detected only a few times. This could be a read error, since a much larger clone is one nucleotide away. This likely comes from a read error, as the CDR3 has no conserved phenylalanine or tryptophan at its end. This chain connects TRBV19 to TRBJ2-7; TRBD1 agrees at 8 bases. The germline V gene encodes CDR1 LNHDA and CDR2 SQIVND (reference sequence). The V and J ends lost 5 bases and 3 bases, in that order; junction bases with no gene match: 3. CDR3 length equals 13 residues. CDR3 sequence reads: CASSAGQDYEQYL. The CDR3 coding sequence is TGTGCCAGTAGTGCGGGACAGGACTACGAGCAGTACCTC.

This clonotype is categorized as large. The genes are TRBV7-3 and TRBJ2-3; D unclear. This CDR3 comprises 12 residues. V gave up 4 bases and J gave up 5 bases, with 7 bases separating them. Germline CDR1 and CDR2: SGHTA and FQGTGA. CDR3 in DNA: TGTGCCAGCAGCTCCGTAGGAGATACGCAGTATTTT. This sequence encodes CASSSVGDTQYF.

Regarding this clonotype: This could be a read error, since a much larger clone is one nucleotide away. Because the CDR3 is missing its conserved closing phenylalanine or tryptophan, this is likely a read error. The chain recombines TRBV2 with TRBJ1-2; D remains unclear. The CDR3 is 12 amino acids. Germline CDR1 and CDR2: SNHLY and FYNNEI. V was pared by 7 bases and J by 0 bases, with 6 bases between. Written as DNA, the CDR3 is TGTGCCAGCATGGAAGCTAACTATGGCTACACCCTC. It translates to CASMEANYGYTL.

In this sample, this clonotype is large. J is TRBJ1-1 and V is TRBV25-1; D call uncertain. The germline V and J ends were trimmed by 8 bases and 3 bases, with 13 bases remaining between them. The CDR3 consists of 13 residues. Germline V gene sequence: CDR1 MGHDK, CDR2 SYGVNS. The CDR3 is CASARGGYTEAFF. The DNA for the CDR3 is TGTGCCAGCGCCCGAGGAGGGTACACTGAAGCTTTCTTT.

Relative to its sample, this clonotype is large. This rearrangement joins TRBV4-1 to TRBJ1-1; no clear D gene. The germline V gene encodes CDR1 MGHRA and CDR2 YSYEKL. CDR3 length: 15 amino acids. V gave up 2 bases and J gave up 1 base, with 11 bases separating them. CDR3 sequence reads: CASSQPWTENTEAFF. CDR3 in DNA: TGCGCCAGCAGCCAACCATGGACCGAGAACACTGAAGCTTTCTTT.

This clonotype ranks as large (0.1 to 1%). V is TRBV9 and J is TRBJ2-7; D could derive from TRBD1 or TRBD2 (5 bases each). The V gene's germline CDR1 is SGDLS and CDR2 YYNGEE. This CDR3 has 15 residues. Trimming took off 4 bases at V and 3 bases at J, with 17 bases between the two ends. CDR3 amino acids: CASSPSRDLLYEQYF. The CDR3 nucleotides read TGTGCCAGCAGCCCATCCAGGGACCTTCTCTACGAGCAGTACTTC.

By frequency in the sample, this clonotype is large. This chain links TRBV27 with TRBJ2-7; 10 positions agree with TRBD2. J lost 10 bases, V lost 4 bases, and 7 bases had no gene match. The germline CDR1 and CDR2 sequences are MNHEY and SMNVEV (reference sequence). CDR3 length: 13 amino acids. The CDR3 reads CASSSASGGHQYF. In DNA form, the CDR3 reads TGTGCCAGCAGTTCGGCTAGCGGGGGTCATCAGTACTTC.

This clonotype is termed large. The chain is built from TRBV4-1 and TRBJ1-2; D gene uncertain. The CDR3 runs to 13 residues. Germline V gene sequence: CDR1 MGHRA, CDR2 YSYEKL. The V and J ends lost 0 bases and 7 bases respectively, with 9 bases between them. The CDR3 DNA follows: TGCGCCAGCAGCCAAGATCGACCCACTGGCTACACCTTC. Its translation is CASSQDRPTGYTF.

This clonotype is classed as large. The chain recombines TRBV27 with TRBJ1-1, with TRBD1 as a possible D gene (5 bases). The CDR3 sequence is 14 residues long. Trimming took 5 bases from V and 0 from J, leaving 10 bases between them. Germline V gives CDR1 MNHEY, CDR2 SMNVEV (reference sequence). Here the CDR3 reads CASSLRALNTEAFF. The CDR3 bases are TGTGCCAGCAGTCTCAGGGCCCTGAACACTGAAGCTTTCTTT.

This chain joins TRBV9 and TRBJ2-3; D gene unclear. Germline lookup yields CDR1 SGDLS and CDR2 YYNGEE. The V end was cut by 2 bases, the J end by 0 bases, with 10 bases between. The CDR3 loop spans 15 amino acids. DNA for the CDR3: TGTGCCAGCAGCGTCCGGACGGCTAGCACAGATACGCAGTATTTT. This codes for CASSVRTASTDTQYF.

By sample fraction, this clonotype is large. The rearrangement joins TRBV27 to TRBJ1-2, with 12 bases fitting TRBD1. J gave up 8 bases and V 6 bases, and 4 bases lay outside the gene matches. The CDR3 length is 13 residues. Germline V gene data show CDR1 as MNHEY and CDR2 as SMNVEV (reference sequence). The CDR3 spells CASRGQGARGYTF. In nucleotides, the CDR3 is TGTGCCAGCAGGGGACAGGGGGCGAGAGGCTACACCTTC.

This clonotype is labeled as large. The DNA for the CDR3 is TGTGCCAGCAGTTACTCGCGAGGCCCCGCAGCCTACGAGCAGTACTTC. This codes for CASSYSRGPAAYEQYF. The V and J genes are TRBV6-2 or TRBV6-3 and TRBJ2-7; no reliable D call. The CDR3 is 16 residues long. CDR1 and CDR2 from the germline V gene are MNHEY and SVGEGT. Trimming took 0 bases from V and 2 from J, leaving 14 bases between them.

By sample share, this clonotype is medium-sized. This chain uses TRBV29-1 with TRBJ2-7; 13 bases match TRBD2. CDR1 is SQVTM and CDR2 is ANQGSEA in the germline V gene. V was clipped by 0 bases and J by 3 bases; unmatched bases: 2. CDR3 size: 15 residues. CDR3 region: CSVEDGLAGDYEQYF. CDR3 DNA sequence: TGCAGCGTTGAAGATGGACTAGCGGGGGACTACGAGCAGTACTTC.

This clonotype is termed large. This sequence joins TRBV2 and TRBJ2-5; no reliable D call. Germline CDR1 SNHLY, CDR2 FYNNEI. Trimming cost V 6 bases and J 5 bases, with 13 bases left between them. CDR3 length: 13 residues. In nucleotides, the CDR3 is TGTGCCAGCAGCGGAGCAGCTCGGGAGACCCAGTACTTC. Its protein is CASSGAARETQYF. Full variable domain (missing parts from reference TRBV2 and TRBJ2-5): EPEVTQTPSHQVTQMGQEVILRCVPISNHLYFYWYRQILGQKVEFLVSFYNNEISEKSEIFDDQFSVERPDGSNFTLKIRSTKLEDSAMYFCASSGAARETQYFGPGTRLLVL.

The gene calls are TRBV19 and TRBJ2-7, with 9 positions matching TRBD1. Germline V gene data show CDR1 as LNHDA and CDR2 as SQIVND (reference sequence). CDR3 length equals 13 residues. The V segment lost 5 bases and the J segment 7 bases; nucleotides outside the gene matches: 6. The CDR3 region has the DNA TGTGCCAGTAGTTGGGGACAGGGCCGGGAGCAGTACTTC. It yields the protein CASSWGQGREQYF.

This clonotype is categorized as large (0.1 to 1%). The CDR3 sequence: CASSLTGIYEQYF. CDR3 DNA sequence: TGTGCCAGTAGTTTGACAGGGATCTACGAGCAGTACTTC. V gene TRBV19 combines with J gene TRBJ2-7, with 7 bases matching TRBD1. The germline CDR1 and CDR2 sequences are LNHDA and SQIVND (reference sequence). The V segment lost 5 bases and the J segment 3 bases; nucleotides outside the gene matches: 4. The CDR3 runs 13 residues. The full variable domain, completed using reference TRBV19 and TRBJ2-7, is DGGITQSPKYLFRKEGQNVTLSCEQNLNHDAMYWYRQDPGQGLRLIYYSQIVNDFQKGDIAEGYSVSREKKESFPLTVTSAQKNPTAFYLCASSLTGIYEQYFGPGTRLTVT.

The CDR3 bases are TGTGCCAGCAGTGATTTAAAAGTCGTCCCCTACGAGCAGTACTTC. Its protein product is CASSDLKVVPYEQYF. The chain has TRBV2 and TRBJ2-7; D not resolved. Trimming cost V 3 bases and J 2 bases, with 14 bases left between them. The CDR3 has 15 amino acids. The germline gives CDR1 SNHLY, CDR2 FYNNEI.